A selection of T cell receptor beta chains follows, all from one sample in a study of T cells of healthy individuals. From the 5' RACE reads, TCRdb called clonotypes with MiXCR, one entry per CDR3 protein. The repertoire holds about 63,000 distinct CDR3 sequences, with about a sixth as singletons. The receptors were sampled from a human donor in good health. The CDR3 runs from the conserved cysteine through the conserved F or W. A D gene is named only where the DNA matches it firmly. Size values are once, few and many counts, or a class for expanded clones, and some rows have none.

v_call	d_call	clone_size	j_call	cdr3_aa	cdr3_nt
TRBV3-1	.	many	TRBJ1-1	CASSQGRGRGNTEAFF	TGTGCCAGCAGCCAAGGGCGGGGTCGCGGGAACACTGAAGCTTTCTTT
TRBV6-5	TRBD2	many	TRBJ2-1	CASSYTFSSGDYNEQFF	TGTGCCAGCAGTTACACCTTTTCTAGCGGGGACTACAATGAGCAGTTCTTC
TRBV7-6	TRBD2	many	TRBJ2-3	CASSVTSGRTDTQYF	TGTGCCAGCAGCGTGACTAGCGGGAGGACAGATACGCAGTATTTT
TRBV18	.	many	TRBJ2-7	CASSPPSSYEQYF	TGTGCCAGCTCACCCCCGAGCTCCTACGAGCAGTACTTC
TRBV7-2	.	many	TRBJ1-1	CASKIGVNTEAFF	TGTGCCAGTAAAATAGGGGTTAACACTGAAGCTTTCTTT
TRBV7-9	.	.	TRBJ2-1	CASSLSLSSYNEQFF	TGTGCCAGCAGCTTATCACTGAGCTCCTACAATGAGCAGTTCTTC
TRBV6-5	.	many	TRBJ2-1	CASSYSPQSSYNEQFF	TGTGCCAGCAGTTACTCTCCGCAGAGCTCCTACAATGAGCAGTTCTTC
TRBV10-3	.	.	TRBJ2-5	CAISETRQDQETQYF	TGTGCCATCAGTGAAACGAGACAGGACCAAGAGACCCAGTACTTC
TRBV7-9	TRBD1	few	TRBJ2-7	CASSLEGQSEQYF	TGTGCCAGCAGCTTAGAGGGACAGTCCGAGCAGTACTTC
TRBV2	.	many	TRBJ2-1	CASVGLEQFF	TGTGCCAGCGTGGGGCTTGAGCAGTTCTTC
TRBV28	TRBD1	few	TRBJ1-5	CASSSRGRGNQPQHF	TGTGCCAGCAGTTCCAGGGGGCGCGGCAATCAGCCCCAGCATTTT
TRBV11-1	.	.	TRBJ2-2	CASSFLELFF	TGTGCCAGCAGCTTTTTGGAGCTGTTTTTT
TRBV11-2	TRBD1	.	TRBJ2-2	CASSPSDRVNTGELFF	TGTGCCAGCAGCCCCTCGGACAGGGTGAACACCGGGGAGCTGTTTTTT
TRBV2	.	few	TRBJ2-1	CASSTLLRSYNEQFF	TGTGCCAGCAGTACACTGCTCCGCTCCTACAATGAGCAGTTCTTC
TRBV7-2	.	few	TRBJ2-5	CASSFQGQAGRETQYF	TGTGCCAGCAGCTTTCAGGGGCAGGCGGGAAGGGAGACCCAGTACTTC
TRBV7-2	.	many	TRBJ1-6	CASSSILAGRRNSPLHF	TGTGCCAGCAGCTCTATTCTTGCCGGTCGGAGAAATTCACCCCTCCACTTT
TRBV3-1	.	many	TRBJ2-5	CASSQDLETQYF	TGTGCCAGCAGCCAAGATCTTGAGACCCAGTACTTC
TRBV28	.	many	TRBJ1-5	CASSQVGGRYPPQHF	TGTGCCAGCAGTCAGGTTGGGGGCCGTTATCCGCCCCAGCATTTT
TRBV2	.	few	TRBJ1-2	CASSRPLGGYGYTF	TGTGCCAGCAGCCGGCCCCTTGGAGGCTATGGCTACACCTTC
TRBV6-5	.	few	TRBJ2-5	CASQNGLWGDQETQYF	TGTGCCAGTCAAAACGGGTTATGGGGAGACCAAGAGACCCAGTACTTC
TRBV19	.	many	TRBJ1-1	CASCRRSKTSEAFF	TGTGCCAGTTGTAGACGGAGTAAAACATCTGAAGCTTTCTTT
TRBV29-1	TRBD1	many	TRBJ2-3	CSVRPGTGADTQYF	TGCAGCGTCCGTCCCGGGACAGGGGCAGATACGCAGTATTTT
TRBV6-5	.	.	TRBJ1-2	CASSYANYGYTF	TGTGCCAGCAGTTACGCTAACTATGGCTACACCTTC
TRBV18	TRBD1	few	TRBJ2-7	CASSAPGQGTYEQYF	TGTGCCAGCTCAGCACCGGGACAGGGGACCTACGAGCAGTACTTC
TRBV19	TRBD1	.	TRBJ1-1	CASRRGRQGDTEAFF	TGTGCCAGTCGGAGGGGACGACAGGGAGATACTGAAGCTTTCTTT
TRBV7-2	.	many	TRBJ2-6	CASSPSIGNSGANVLTF	TGTGCCAGCAGCCCGAGTATCGGAAACTCTGGGGCCAACGTCCTGACTTTC
TRBV4-1	.	few	TRBJ2-7	CASKGPDYEQYF	TGCGCCAGCAAAGGGCCGGACTACGAGCAGTACTTC
TRBV4-2	.	.	TRBJ2-5	CATSPADTLQETQYF	TGTGCCACTTCCCCAGCGGATACACTCCAAGAGACCCAGTACTTC
TRBV3-1	.	.	TRBJ2-7	CASSPYSSRGEQYF	TGTGCCAGCAGCCCATATAGCTCCAGAGGCGAGCAGTACTTC
TRBV10-3	.	many	TRBJ2-5	CATSDRLYQETQYF	TGTGCCACCAGCGACAGATTGTACCAAGAGACCCAGTACTTC